These T cell receptor beta chains were read from a single sample in a study of regulatory T cells in long-lasting Graves disease. Using its own MiXCR run on the multiplex PCR reads, TCRdb lists one record per CDR3 protein. Among 380,000 or so distinct CDR3 sequences listed, 15% to 20% were seen once. The sample also formed part of further work on T cells in Graves' hyperthyroidism and ophthalmopathy.

The sample consisted of peripheral blood mononuclear cells (PBMCs), taken at new diagnosis, from a patient treated with antithyroid drugs. The source is a woman aged 18-30 years with Graves disease. The CDR3 runs from the conserved cysteine through the conserved F or W. Fields, in order: D gene, V gene, J gene, clone size, CDR3 protein, CDR3 DNA. D genes are given only for firm matches. Size is stated for part of the rows, as once, few or many counts, or as a class when the clone is expanded.

>.|TRBV7-3|TRBJ1-1|.
CASRPPESSNTEAIF
TGTGCCAGCAGACCCCCGGAGTCCTCGAACACTGAAGCTATCTTT
>TRBD1|TRBV5-1|TRBJ1-6|many
CASSPDRGLGSPLHF
TGCGCCAGCAGCCCGGACAGGGGGCTTGGTTCACCCCTCCACTTT
>.|TRBV5-1|TRBJ2-6|.
CASSTTASGANVLTF
TGCGCCAGCAGCACCACCGCCTCTGGGGCCAACGTCCTGACTTTC
>.|TRBV27|TRBJ2-7|many
CAVRANQYEQYF
TGTGCCGTCCGGGCCAACCAATACGAGCAGTACTTC
>.|TRBV2|TRBJ2-2|.
CASSATGTPHGELFF
TGTGCCAGCAGTGCCACCGGGACCCCCCACGGGGAGCTGTTTTTT
>TRBD2|TRBV20-1|TRBJ2-1|many
CSAPRLATSYNEQFF
TGCAGTGCCCCCAGACTAGCGACCTCCTACAATGAGCAGTTCTTC
>.|TRBV5-1|TRBJ2-1|few
CASFSPGAYNEQFF
TGCGCCAGCTTCTCGCCCGGGGCCTACAATGAGCAGTTCTTC
>.|TRBV4-2|TRBJ2-5|few
CASSQEPETQYF
TGTGCCAGCAGCCAAGAACCAGAGACCCAGTACTTC
>.|TRBV30|TRBJ2-3|many
CAWSGAGVSISQYF
TGTGCCTGGAGTGGCGCCGGGGTCTCAATATCGCAGTATTTT
>.|TRBV10-3|TRBJ2-2|few
CATSGWPGTNTGELFF
TGTGCCACCTCCGGTTGGCCGGGGACCAACACCGGGGAGCTGTTTTTT
>TRBD1|TRBV2|TRBJ2-7|many
CASSPGTGAYEQYF
TGCGCCAGCAGCCCCGGGACAGGGGCCTACGAGCAGTACTTC
>.|TRBV5-1|TRBJ2-2|.
CASSFTYRTGELFF
TGCGCCAGCAGCTTTACCTACCGAACCGGGGAGCTGTTTTTT
>.|TRBV12-3/TRBV12-4|TRBJ1-4|many
CASSLVGGATEKLFF
TGTGCCAGCAGTTTAGTGGGGGGGGCAACGGAAAAACTGTTTTTT
>TRBD2|TRBV3-1|TRBJ2-7|.
CASSQVENTGTTYEQYF
TGTGCCAGCAGCCAAGTGGAGAACACCGGGACTACCTACGAGCAGTACTTC
>.|TRBV7-8|TRBJ2-5|many
CASSLALVGQETQYF
TGTGCCAGCAGCTTAGCGCTCGTGGGACAAGAGACCCAGTACTTC
>.|TRBV28|TRBJ1-1|many
CASSLPGNTEAFF
TGTGCCAGCAGTTTACCAGGGAACACTGAAGCTTTCTTT
>TRBD1|TRBV11-2|TRBJ1-6|many
CASSRTGNSYNSPLHF
TGTGCCAGCAGCCGGACAGGCAACTCCTATAATTCACCCCTCCACTTT
>TRBD1|TRBV3-1|TRBJ1-1|many
CASSPGTGGGGLNTEAFF
TGTGCCAGCAGCCCCGGGACAGGGGGAGGGGGCCTGAACACTGAAGCTTTCTTT
>.|TRBV20-1|TRBJ1-1|few
CSAPFSGRTEAFF
TGCAGTGCACCCTTTTCCGGCCGGACTGAAGCTTTCTTT
>.|TRBV28|TRBJ2-1|many
CASRQVLQIDPNEQFF
TGTGCCAGCAGGCAGGTGCTGCAGATCGACCCCAATGAGCAGTTCTTC
>.|TRBV2|TRBJ1-1|many
CASSDARVGAEAFF
TGTGCCAGCAGTGATGCTAGGGTAGGGGCTGAAGCTTTCTTT
>TRBD1|TRBV6-1|TRBJ1-1|many
CASRMDREVTEAFF
TGTGCCAGCAGGATGGACAGGGAGGTGACTGAAGCTTTCTTT
>TRBD1|TRBV5-1|TRBJ2-1|many
CASSSTTGTVHNEQFF
TGTGCCAGCAGCTCTACAACCGGGACAGTACACAATGAGCAGTTCTTC
>.|TRBV12-3/TRBV12-4|TRBJ2-4|many
CASSSGTRTNIQYF
TGTGCCAGCAGCTCCGGGACACGGACAAACATTCAGTACTTC
>.|TRBV28|TRBJ1-4|.
CASSLFRLRDEKLFF
TGTGCCAGCAGTTTATTCCGCCTTAGGGACGAAAAACTGTTTTTT
>.|TRBV7-9|TRBJ2-3|many
CASSLDGVNTDTQYF
TGTGCCAGCAGCTTAGACGGGGTCAACACAGATACGCAGTATTTT
>.|TRBV11-2|TRBJ2-1|.
CVSSLEGGLHNEQFF
TGTGTCAGCAGCTTGGAGGGGGGACTCCACAATGAGCAGTTCTTC
>.|TRBV30|TRBJ1-1|many
CAWSVRGGTEAFF
TGTGCCTGGAGTGTACGGGGGGGAACTGAAGCTTTCTTT
>TRBD1|TRBV30|TRBJ2-2|many
CAWSYWPGTVGTGELFF
TGTGCCTGGAGTTACTGGCCGGGGACAGTCGGTACCGGGGAGCTGTTTTTT
>TRBD1|TRBV5-1|TRBJ2-6|few
CASSRGTGGSGANVLTF
TGCGCCAGCAGCCGAGGGACAGGTGGCTCTGGGGCCAACGTCCTGACTTTC
>.|TRBV2|TRBJ2-5|many
CASIKETQYF
TGTGCCAGCATCAAAGAGACCCAGTACTTC
>.|TRBV5-1|TRBJ2-7|many
CASARASDYEQYF
TGCGCCAGCGCTCGGGCTAGCGACTACGAGCAGTACTTC
>.|TRBV28|TRBJ1-3|.
CASSSVDSQSRNTIYF
TGTGCCAGCAGTTCCGTGGACTCCCAGAGTAGAAACACCATATATTTT
>.|TRBV2|TRBJ1-2|many
CASSLGAGNYGYTF
TGTGCCAGCAGCTTAGGGGCAGGAAACTATGGCTACACCTTC
>.|TRBV6-1|TRBJ2-2|few
CATRGYNTGELFF
TGTGCCACCCGGGGATACAACACCGGGGAGCTGTTTTTT
>.|TRBV30|TRBJ1-2|many
CAWRSAKPYGYTF
TGTGCCTGGAGGTCGGCTAAGCCCTATGGCTACACCTTC
>TRBD1|TRBV7-8|TRBJ1-2|few
CASSPGQGALHGYTF
TGTGCCAGCAGCCCGGGACAGGGGGCCCTGCATGGCTACACCTTC
>.|TRBV3-1|TRBJ1-2|many
CASSPLGESYGYTF
TGTGCCAGCAGCCCCCTAGGGGAGAGCTATGGCTACACCTTC
>TRBD2|TRBV12-3/TRBV12-4|TRBJ2-1|many
CASSLRTSGRLTYNEQFF
TGTGCCAGCAGTCTCCGGACTAGCGGGAGGTTAACCTACAATGAGCAGTTCTTC
>TRBD2|TRBV4-1|TRBJ2-5|many
CASSQGRRESRETQYF
TGCGCCAGCAGCCAAGGGAGGCGGGAGAGTCGAGAGACCCAGTACTTC
>TRBD2|TRBV5-1|TRBJ2-3|.
CASSLVVLAGAKNTDTQYF
TGCGCCAGCAGCTTGGTGGTGCTAGCGGGAGCGAAAAACACAGATACGCAGTATTTT
>.|TRBV28|TRBJ2-5|.
CASSRPPEITETQYF
TGTGCCAGCAGTCGCCCGCCTGAGATTACAGAGACCCAGTACTTC
>.|TRBV2|TRBJ2-7|many
CASSEQGKGYEQYF
TGTGCCAGCAGTGAGCAGGGAAAGGGCTACGAGCAGTACTTC
>.|TRBV7-9|TRBJ1-3|.
CASSLSQISGNTIYF
TGTGCCAGCAGCTTATCCCAGATCTCTGGAAACACCATATATTTT
>.|TRBV20-1|TRBJ2-7|many
CSASGSSSYEQYF
TGCAGTGCTAGCGGGAGTAGCTCCTACGAGCAGTACTTC
>.|TRBV3-1|TRBJ2-3|many
CASSQDFPRNTQYF
TGTGCCAGCAGCCAGGACTTCCCACGGAATACGCAGTATTTT
>.|TRBV3-1|TRBJ2-2|.
CASSRRASLAGELFF
TGTGCCAGCAGCCGCCGGGCTAGCCTTGCCGGGGAGCTGTTTTTT
>.|TRBV10-3|TRBJ2-7|many
CAISVRDASYEQYF
TGTGCCATCAGTGTCAGGGACGCCTCCTACGAGCAGTACTTC
>.|TRBV9|TRBJ1-6|.
CASSMYDGTDNSPLHF
TGTGCCAGCAGCATGTATGACGGGACCGACAATTCACCCCTCCACTTT
>.|TRBV6-2/TRBV6-3|TRBJ2-2|few
CASSRRLVQFGTGELFF
TGTGCCAGCAGTCGCCGACTAGTTCAGTTCGGTACCGGGGAGCTGTTTTTT
>.|TRBV27|TRBJ2-7|many
CASSLYPWRGGSGSYEQYF
TGTGCCAGCAGTTTATATCCGTGGCGGGGAGGTTCAGGGTCCTACGAGCAGTACTTC
>TRBD1|TRBV3-1|TRBJ2-7|many
CASSQGTGGRYEQYF
TGTGCCAGCAGCCAAGGGACAGGGGGAAGATACGAGCAGTACTTC
>TRBD1|TRBV27|TRBJ1-6|.
CASSLGGDSSPLHF
TGTGCCAGCAGTTTGGGGGGGGACAGCTCTCCCCTCCACTTT
>.|TRBV30|TRBJ2-3|many
CAWNPSTLTQYF
TGTGCCTGGAATCCCTCGACCCTAACGCAGTATTTT
>TRBD2|TRBV10-1|TRBJ2-1|many
CASSDQTSGRNDEQFF
TGCGCCAGCAGTGATCAAACTAGCGGGAGAAACGATGAGCAGTTCTTC
>.|TRBV6-1|TRBJ1-6|.
CASSPRQALGVLHHF
TGTGCCAGCAGTCCTCGGCAGGCCCTCGGGGTCCTCCACCACTTT
>.|TRBV7-6|TRBJ2-5|.
CASSFGVGGRYGETQYF
TGTGCCAGCAGCTTTGGGGTCGGAGGGCGATACGGGGAGACCCAGTACTTC